Presented here are 6 T cell receptor beta chains from one specimen sequenced in a study of cytomegalovirus exposure and HLA in healthy donors. In the PCR, 60 Vbeta and 13 Jbeta primers were used. Some clones are missing from TCRdb's copy, which holds only in-frame ones; the method was immunoSEQ multiplex PCR. Among 150,000 to 200,000 clones listed, more than 65% were seen once. Material: PBMCs. These TCRs come from a female donor in good health and CMV-seronegative.

About this clone: One end of the junction is discordant with germline, which a read error may explain. This chain connects TRBV7-9 to TRBJ2-7; D ambiguous. CDR3 length: 13 amino acids. Looked up from germline, CDR1 is SEHNR and CDR2 is FQNEAQ (reference sequence). The CDR3 nucleotides are TGTTCCAGCAGCTTAAACTCCCCCCACGAGCAGTACTTC. It encodes CSSSLNSPHEQYF.

The V and J genes are TRBV9 and TRBJ2-7, with TRBD2 identical over 8 bases. The CDR3 has 15 residues. V lost 1 base to trimming and J lost 4 bases; unmatched junction nucleotides: 7. CDR1 and CDR2 (germline): SGDLS, YYNGEE. This chain's CDR3 is CASSVSGSSAYEQYF. CDR3 sequence (DNA): TGTGCCAGCAGCGTAAGCGGGAGTAGTGCATACGAGCAGTACTTC.

The chain links TRBV28 to TRBJ1-1; weak D call: TRBD1 (5 bases). Germline V CDR1 and CDR2: MDHEN, SYDVKM. Trimming shortened V by 5 bases and J by 10 bases, and 17 bases separated the two germline ends. The CDR3 runs to 13 residues. The CDR3 spells CASSATQGVVAFF. The CDR3 DNA follows: TGTGCCAGCAGTGCCACCCAAGGGGTCGTAGCTTTCTTT.

This chain uses TRBV7-3 with TRBJ2-2, with D maybe TRBD1 (5 bases). This CDR3 comprises 15 residues. Deletions cut 1 base from V and 3 bases from J, with 9 bases between. The germline V gene has CDR1 SGHTA and CDR2 FQGTGA. Here the CDR3 reads CASSLNPGYTGELFF. DNA for the CDR3: TGTGCCAGCAGCTTAAACCCAGGGTACACCGGGGAGCTGTTTTTT.

V usage is TRBV7-9 and J usage is TRBJ1-1; TRBD1 aligns across 8 bases. CDR1 SEHNR and CDR2 FQNEAQ come from the germline V gene (reference sequence). This CDR3 has 15 amino acids. V lost 0 bases and J lost 6; bases outside the gene matches: 6. The CDR3 DNA follows: TGTGCCAGCAGCTTAGCGGGCAGGGGGCTCCCTGAAGCTTTCTTT. Protein: CASSLAGRGLPEAFF. Drawing the rest from reference TRBV7-9 and TRBJ1-1, the complete variable domain is DTGVSQNPRHKITKRGQNVTFRCDPISEHNRLYWYRQTLGQGPEFLTYFQNEAQLEKSRLLSDRFSAERPKGSFSTLEIQRTEQGDSAMYLCASSLAGRGLPEAFFGQGTRLTVV.

The V gene is TRBV9, the J gene TRBJ1-2; tentatively, D is TRBD1 (6 bases). CDR1 is SGDLS and CDR2 is YYNGEE in the germline V gene. There are 16 residues in the CDR3. With 0 bases removed from V and 4 bases from J, the gap between germline ends came to 16 bases. The DNA of the CDR3 is TGTGCCAGCAGCGTAGGAGGGGGGGCTTTGGGCTATGGCTACACCTTC. It specifies CASSVGGGALGYGYTF.